The 17 T cell receptor beta chains given below trace back to one sample, sequenced in a study of shared T cell receptors in the human thymus. Generated by immunoSEQ multiplex PCR, the TCRdb table keeps only in-frame clones and is missing some. The table has some 720,000 clones, roughly 90% seen once. These data were also reused for a study on human thymus T cells.

The material sequenced was thymocytes. These receptors originate from a boy younger than two with a congenital heart defect.

This rearrangement joins TRBV27 to TRBJ2-1; 10 bases line up with TRBD2. The CDR3 contains 17 residues. Germline CDR1 and CDR2: MNHEY and SMNVEV (reference sequence). J was trimmed by 9 bases and V by 4 bases; bases with no gene match: 15. The DNA for the CDR3 is TGTGCCAGCAGTTGTGGGGGGGCTAGCGGGAGAGGTAGTGAGCAGTTCTTC. Translated, it gives CASSCGGASGRGSEQFF.

The chain links TRBV5-8 to TRBJ1-1; 7 nucleotides agree with TRBD1. This CDR3 is 15 amino acids long. V was clipped by 3 bases and J by 8 bases; unmatched bases: 13. Looked up from germline, CDR1 is SGHTS and CDR2 is YDEGEE. The CDR3 coding sequence is TGTGCCAGCAGCTGCCGAGGGCGACAGGGCAGAGAAGCTTTCTTT. Its translation: CASSCRGRQGREAFF. The complete variable domain, with remaining parts taken from reference TRBV5-8 and TRBJ1-1, reads EAGVTQSPTHLIKTRGQQATLRCSPISGHTSVYWYQQALGLGLQFLLWYDEGEERNRGNFPPRFSGRQFPNYSSELNVNALELEDSALYLCASSCRGRQGREAFFGQGTRLTVV.

This sequence joins TRBV27 and TRBJ1-2; D gene uncertain. This CDR3 has 14 amino acids. V was clipped by 3 bases and J by 3 bases, with 11 bases between them. The germline V gene has CDR1 MNHEY and CDR2 SMNVEV (reference sequence). CDR3 DNA sequence: TGTGCCAGCAGTTTTCGTGAGCACCACTATGGCTACACCTTC. As protein: CASSFREHHYGYTF.

The rearrangement uses TRBV13 and TRBJ2-4; D is unclear. The V end lost 1 base, the J end lost 6 bases, and 7 bases lay between the germline ends. In germline, CDR1 is PRHDT, CDR2 FYEKMQ (reference sequence). The CDR3 spans 13 residues. Here the CDR3 reads CASSLEHLNIQYF. CDR3 sequence (DNA): TGTGCCAGCAGCTTAGAACACCTAAACATTCAGTACTTC.

This clone appeared a single time. The chain links TRBV7-9 to TRBJ2-1, with unresolved D. Germline loops: CDR1 SEHNR, CDR2 FQNEAQ (reference sequence). V dropped 1 base and J dropped 7 bases, with 11 bases sitting between them. The CDR3 runs 14 residues. CDR3 sequence: CASSLVSAKNEQFF. The CDR3 coding sequence is TGTGCCAGCAGCTTAGTCAGCGCTAAAAATGAGCAGTTCTTC.

The V gene is TRBV25-1, the J gene TRBJ2-1, with a tentative D call TRBD1 (7 bases). This CDR3 is 16 amino acids long. Between the trimmed V and J ends, which lost 7 bases and 0 bases, there was a span of 16 bases. The germline CDR1 and CDR2 sequences are MGHDK and SYGVNS. For the CDR3, the DNA is TGTGCCAGCACCCAAGGGGGCGGGGACTCCTACAATGAGCAGTTCTTC. Amino acids: CASTQGGGDSYNEQFF. Using reference TRBV25-1 and TRBJ2-1 for the parts outside the CDR3, the full variable domain is EADIYQTPRYLVIGTGKKITLECSQTMGHDKMYWYQQDPGMELHLIHYSYGVNSTEKGDLSSESTVSRIRTEHFPLTLESARPSHTSQYLCASTQGGGDSYNEQFFGPGTRLTVL.

This clone was seen only once. The CDR3 loop reads CASSLTPLGTYSALPKLSYEQYF. The DNA for the CDR3 is TGTGCCAGCAGTCTGACCCCCCTCGGGACTTATTCGGCCCTCCCCAAACTTTCCTACGAGCAGTACTTC. The chain joins TRBV27 to TRBJ2-7; a weak D match, TRBD2 (6 bases). There are 23 residues in the CDR3. V lost 5 bases and J lost 1, with 39 bases in between. Germline CDR1 is MNHEY and CDR2 is SMNVEV (reference sequence).

The chain couples TRBV28 to TRBJ2-3; 9 bases are shared with TRBD2. The CDR3 is 16 residues long. Germline V gene data show CDR1 as MDHEN and CDR2 as SYDVKM. The V and J ends lost 3 bases and 2 bases, in that order; junction bases with no gene match: 6. The CDR3 region has the DNA TGTGCCAGCAGTTTTGGCGCGGGGGGGCACACAGATACGCAGTATTTT. Translating it yields CASSFGAGGHTDTQYF. The full variable domain, in which reference TRBV28 and TRBJ2-3 provide the parts outside the CDR3, is DVKVTQSSRYLVKRTGEKVFLECVQDMDHENMFWYRQDPGLGLRLIYFSYDVKMKEKGDIPEGYSVSREKKERFSLILESASTNQTSMYLCASSFGAGGHTDTQYFGPGTRLTVL.

This clone showed up just once. The gene calls are TRBV27 and TRBJ2-7, with 7 bases aligning to TRBD2. The trim removed 3 bases at V and 2 bases at J, leaving 7 bases unmatched. The germline gives CDR1 MNHEY, CDR2 SMNVEV (reference sequence). This CDR3 is built from 15 residues. The CDR3 sequence: CASSFSSGLPYEQYF. The CDR3, as DNA: TGTGCCAGCAGTTTTTCTAGCGGCCTCCCCTACGAGCAGTACTTC.

The chain has TRBV15 and TRBJ1-4; no clear D gene. Trimming stripped 3 bases from V and 0 bases from J, with 5 bases between. The CDR3 consists of 14 residues. CDR1 is LNHNV, CDR2 YYDKDF, per germline (reference sequence). This chain's CDR3 is CATSSWPTNEKLFF. The DNA for the CDR3 is TGTGCCACCAGCAGTTGGCCAACTAATGAAAAACTGTTTTTT.

In this sample, this clone turned up a few times. The rearrangement joins TRBV7-9 to TRBJ2-7; 13 nucleotides match TRBD2. Germline CDR1 and CDR2: SEHNR and FQNEAQ (reference sequence). The CDR3 loop spans 15 amino acids. With 4 bases clipped from V and 5 bases from J, the junction kept 5 bases outside the gene matches. CDR3 loop: CASSSRLAGGNEQYF. CDR3 nucleotides: TGTGCCAGCAGCTCCAGACTAGCGGGAGGCAACGAGCAGTACTTC.

The CDR3 here is CASSKGTSATDTQYF. CDR3 DNA: TGTGCCAGCAGCAAAGGGACTAGCGCCACAGATACGCAGTATTTT. The chain couples TRBV21-1 to TRBJ2-3; the tabulated D call, TRBD2, remains unverified against the DNA. TRBV21-1 is a documented pseudogene. This CDR3 has 15 residues.

The V call is TRBV13, the J call TRBJ2-1; no reliable D call. The CDR3 is 13 residues long. The V end was cut by 5 bases, the J end by 3 bases, with 8 bases between. CDR1 is PRHDT and CDR2 is FYEKMQ in the germline V gene (reference sequence). CDR3 sequence (DNA): TGTGCCAGCAGCCCCCCCTACTACAATGAGCAGTTCTTC. Translation: CASSPPYYNEQFF.

The chain links TRBV11-2 to TRBJ2-7, with D possibly matching TRBD2 (7 bases). Germline CDR1 is SGHAT and CDR2 is FQNNGV. Trimming took off 7 bases at V and 7 bases at J, with 32 bases between the two ends. CDR3 size: 18 residues. The CDR3 protein is CASKKQGPPGEGRWEQYF. CDR3 coding DNA: TGTGCCAGCAAAAAACAGGGCCCCCCGGGGGAGGGCCGGTGGGAGCAGTACTTC.

The V gene is TRBV6-6, the J gene TRBJ2-7; D is unclear. Trimming shortened V by 2 bases and J by 3 bases, and 8 bases separated the two germline ends. The CDR3 spans 13 residues. The germline V gene has CDR1 MNHNY and CDR2 SVGAGI (reference sequence). CDR3 region: CASSYPQVYEQYF. CDR3 in DNA: TGTGCCAGCAGTTACCCCCAGGTCTACGAGCAGTACTTC.

The chain recombines TRBV15 with TRBJ2-5, with TRBD1 matching 7 bases. The germline CDR1 and CDR2 sequences are LNHNV and YYDKDF (reference sequence). The CDR3 covers 15 residues. The J segment lost 5 bases and the V segment lost 3 bases, leaving 9 bases of the junction unmatched. The DNA of the CDR3 is TGTGCCACCAGCAGGGTTTCGGGACAGTCGGAGACCCAGTACTTC. Translated, it gives CATSRVSGQSETQYF.

V and J are TRBV7-2 and TRBJ1-4; the D gene is possibly TRBD1 (5 bases). The germline V gene encodes CDR1 SGHTA and CDR2 FQGNSA. This CDR3 spans 15 amino acids. Trimming removed 5 bases at V and 4 bases at J, with 14 bases between. The CDR3 protein is CASSIKEGNNEKLFF. Here the CDR3 DNA reads TGTGCCAGCAGCATAAAGGAGGGGAATAATGAAAAACTGTTTTTT. Using reference TRBV7-2 and TRBJ1-4 for the parts outside the CDR3, the full variable domain is GAGVSQSPSNKVTEKGKDVELRCDPISGHTALYWYRQSLGQGLEFLIYFQGNSAPDKSGLPSDRFSAERTGGSVSTLTIQRTQQEDSAVYLCASSIKEGNNEKLFFGSGTQLSVL.